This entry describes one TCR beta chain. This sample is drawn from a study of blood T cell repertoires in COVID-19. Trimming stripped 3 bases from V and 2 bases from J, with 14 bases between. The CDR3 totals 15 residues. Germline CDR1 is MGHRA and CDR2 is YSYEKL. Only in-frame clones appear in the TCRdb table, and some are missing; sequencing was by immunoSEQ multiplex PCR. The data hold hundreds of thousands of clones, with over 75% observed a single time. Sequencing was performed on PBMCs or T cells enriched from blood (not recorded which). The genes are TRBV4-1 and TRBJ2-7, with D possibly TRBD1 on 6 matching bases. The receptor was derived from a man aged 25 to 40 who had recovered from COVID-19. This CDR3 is CASSHNRDGAYEQYF. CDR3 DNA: TGCGCCAGCAGCCATAACAGGGACGGGGCCTACGAGCAGTACTTC.